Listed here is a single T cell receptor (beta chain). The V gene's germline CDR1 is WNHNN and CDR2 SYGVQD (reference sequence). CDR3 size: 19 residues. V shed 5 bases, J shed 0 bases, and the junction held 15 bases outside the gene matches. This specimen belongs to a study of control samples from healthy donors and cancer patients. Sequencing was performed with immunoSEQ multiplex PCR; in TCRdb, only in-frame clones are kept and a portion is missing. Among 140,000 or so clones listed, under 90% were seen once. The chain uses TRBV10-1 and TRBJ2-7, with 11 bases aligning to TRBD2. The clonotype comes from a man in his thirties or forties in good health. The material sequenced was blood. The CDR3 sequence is CASSHWTSGPANSSYEQYF. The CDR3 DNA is TGCGCCAGCAGTCACTGGACTAGCGGGCCGGCTAATAGCTCCTACGAGCAGTACTTC.